This T cell receptor beta chain came from a study of blood T cell repertoires in COVID-19. Across the study: Collection of acute and convalescent COVID-19 samples took place in the United States, Italy and Spain. The cDNA or gDNA used as material had been derived from T cells, B-cell-depleted T cells, or PBMCs.

Per the authors' pipeline: Quantification of nucleated cells was approximated via reference gene primer amplification. Only in-frame clones appear in the TCRdb table, and some are missing; sequencing was by immunoSEQ multiplex PCR. Clone size and V and J calls were adopted from that table, with D and trimming inferred from the DNA. The sample contains 99,000 or so clones, roughly 80% of which appear only once. The V gene's germline CDR1 is LNHNV and CDR2 YYDKDF (reference sequence). CDR3 length equals 14 residues. V was pared by 9 bases and J by 3 bases, with 14 bases between. This receptor was taken from a woman aged 80 or over with acute or convalescent COVID-19. This chain connects TRBV15 to TRBJ2-2; D is perhaps TRBD2 (5 bases). The sequenced material came from peripheral blood. The CDR3 loop is CATRSDYYTGELFF. The CDR3 DNA reads TGTGCCACTCGATCCGACTACTACACCGGGGAGCTGTTTTTT.